The 23 T cell receptor beta chains presented below share a single source sample, sequenced in a study of blood T cell repertoires in COVID-19. Sequencing was performed with immunoSEQ multiplex PCR; in TCRdb, only in-frame clones are kept and a portion is missing. The sample carries a few hundred thousand clones, roughly 91% recorded once. Sequenced: peripheral blood. These TCRs come from a woman under 40 with COVID-19, enrolled during active disease.

The genes are TRBV12-5 and TRBJ1-2; possibly TRBD1 for D (6 bases). Trimming left V 0 bases short and J 0 bases short, with 11 bases between. This CDR3 has 16 residues. Germline values: CDR1 LGHNT, CDR2 FRNRAP. The CDR3 DNA follows: TGTGCTAGTGGTTTGGTACTCAGGGGCGCTAACTATGGCTACACCTTC. The encoded protein is CASGLVLRGANYGYTF.

This chain links TRBV6-5 with TRBJ2-1, with 7 bases fitting TRBD1. The CDR3 covers 14 residues. The germline CDR1 and CDR2 sequences are MNHEY and SVGAGI. Trimming cost V 7 bases and J 4 bases; bases outside gene matches: 7. CDR3 protein: CASTKGGQYNEQFF. The CDR3 region has the DNA TGTGCCAGCACTAAAGGGGGACAGTACAATGAGCAGTTCTTC.

The chain couples TRBV7-2 to TRBJ2-1; tentatively, D is TRBD1 (5 bases). Germline lookup yields CDR1 SGHTA and CDR2 FQGNSA. The CDR3 totals 15 residues. With 1 base removed from V and 0 bases from J, the gap between germline ends came to 7 bases. CDR3 in amino acids: CASSLEGYSYNEQFF. The CDR3 nucleotides are TGTGCCAGCAGCTTAGAGGGGTACTCCTACAATGAGCAGTTCTTC.

In DNA, the CDR3 is TGTGCCAGCACCGGGATAACTGCCGAGCAGTACTTC. Amino acids: CASTGITAEQYF. This chain joins TRBV2 and TRBJ2-7; a possible D gene is TRBD2 (5 bases). Trimming took off 7 bases at V and 6 bases at J, with 13 bases between the two ends. Germline V gene sequence: CDR1 SNHLY, CDR2 FYNNEI. The CDR3 is 12 residues long.

The CDR3 nucleotides read TGTGCCAGCAGAAGACAGGGAGGAGGTGGAGAGACCCAGTACTTC. Translation: CASRRQGGGGETQYF. The J gene is TRBJ2-5, the V gene TRBV3-1 (or the pseudogene TRBV3-2), with D perhaps TRBD1 (7 bases). Germline V CDR1 and CDR2: LGHDT, YNNKEL (reference sequence). This CDR3 is built from 15 residues. Trimming shortened V by 6 bases and J by 4 bases, and 18 bases separated the two germline ends.

V usage is TRBV29-1 and J usage is TRBJ1-1; TRBD1 matches 8 bases. The CDR3 loop spans 12 amino acids. In germline, CDR1 is SQVTM, CDR2 ANQGSEA. V was pared by 8 bases and J by 4 bases, with 6 bases of the junction left unmatched. This CDR3 reads CSSPGGGTEAFF. CDR3 DNA sequence: TGCAGCTCTCCAGGGGGCGGCACTGAAGCTTTCTTT.

The rearrangement joins TRBV9 to TRBJ1-4; 11 bases fit TRBD1. The junction had 5 bases not matched to a gene; V was cut back by 4 bases and J by 0 bases. The CDR3 sequence is 17 residues long. Germline CDR1 and CDR2: SGDLS and YYNGEE. CDR3 loop: CASSRDRGAPTNEKLFF. CDR3 sequence (DNA): TGTGCCAGCAGCCGGGACAGGGGGGCACCAACTAATGAAAAACTGTTTTTT.

J is TRBJ2-7 and V is TRBV7-6; possible D gene TRBD1, 6 bases. From germline, CDR1 is SGHVS and CDR2 FNYEAQ. The CDR3 is made up of 15 amino acids. V gave up 5 bases and J gave up 2 bases, with 16 bases separating them. CDR3 sequence: CASSPGTGSAYEQYF. In nucleotides, the CDR3 is TGTGCCAGCAGCCCCGGCACAGGGTCGGCCTACGAGCAGTACTTC. The complete variable domain, with remaining parts taken from reference TRBV7-6 and TRBJ2-7, reads GAGVSQSPRYKVTKRGQDVALRCDPISGHVSLYWYRQALGQGPEFLTYFNYEAQQDKSGLPNDRFSAERPEGSISTLTIQRTEQRDSAMYRCASSPGTGSAYEQYFGPGTRLTVT.

The genes are TRBV4-1 and TRBJ1-2, with D uncertain. Germline values: CDR1 MGHRA, CDR2 YSYEKL. Deletions cut 3 bases from V and 1 base from J, with 18 bases between. The CDR3 is 17 residues long. CDR3 nucleotide sequence: TGCGCCAGCAGCCAGGAAGCCCACTTTTCGGGTAACTATGGCTACACCTTC. The encoded protein is CASSQEAHFSGNYGYTF.

The CDR3 sequence is CASSHGAGFTKNIQYF. Written as DNA, the CDR3 is TGCGCCAGCAGCCACGGAGCAGGGTTTACCAAAAACATTCAGTACTTC. The chain recombines TRBV4-1 with TRBJ2-4; maybe TRBD1 (5 bases). Germline values: CDR1 MGHRA, CDR2 YSYEKL. V lost 3 bases, J lost 2 bases, and 14 bases lay in between. This CDR3 is built from 16 residues.

This chain uses TRBV25-1 with TRBJ2-2, with 7 bases aligning to TRBD1. Germline V CDR1 and CDR2: MGHDK, SYGVNS. This CDR3 spans 14 amino acids. V lost 3 bases, J lost 5 bases, and 3 bases stayed unmatched. CDR3 bases: TGTGCCAGCAGTGAGGGACAGTTTACCGGGGAGCTGTTTTTT. Amino acids: CASSEGQFTGELFF.

The rearrangement links TRBV3-1 (or the pseudogene TRBV3-2) to TRBJ1-4, with D perhaps matching TRBD1 (6 bases). Trimming removed 0 bases from V and 6 bases from J, with 14 bases in between. Germline V gene data show CDR1 as LGHDT and CDR2 as YNNKEL (reference sequence). The length of the CDR3 is 16 residues. The CDR3, as DNA: TGTGCCAGCAGCCAAGATCTCAGGGACAAGGATGAAAAACTGTTTTTT. It specifies CASSQDLRDKDEKLFF.

The chain carries TRBV2 and TRBJ1-5; D unresolved. The CDR3 is made up of 13 amino acids. Germline values: CDR1 SNHLY, CDR2 FYNNEI. Trimming removed 5 bases from V and 8 bases from J, with 13 bases in between. The CDR3 loop is CASSIVLAEPQHF. CDR3 bases: TGTGCCAGCAGTATCGTCCTGGCGGAGCCCCAGCATTTT. Full variable domain (remainder filled in from reference TRBV2 and TRBJ1-5): EPEVTQTPSHQVTQMGQEVILRCVPISNHLYFYWYRQILGQKVEFLVSFYNNEISEKSEIFDDQFSVERPDGSNFTLKIRSTKLEDSAMYFCASSIVLAEPQHFGDGTRLSIL.

CDR3 region: CASSQDHGAYYGYTF. CDR3 bases: TGTGCCAGCAGCCAAGATCATGGGGCTTACTATGGCTACACCTTC. The chain uses TRBV14 and TRBJ1-2; D possibly corresponds to TRBD1 (5 bases). Trimming shortened V by 0 bases and J by 3 bases, and 11 bases separated the two germline ends. There are 15 residues in the CDR3. Germline V lookup: CDR1 SGHDN, CDR2 FVKESK.

The chain combines TRBV5-6 with TRBJ2-5; 8 bases agree with TRBD1. Germline V gene data show CDR1 as SGHDT and CDR2 as YYEEEE. The CDR3 consists of 15 residues. V lost 2 bases and J lost 4; bases outside the gene matches: 7. CDR3 DNA sequence: TGTGCCAGCAGCTTACAGGGGGGAACCCCAGAGACCCAGTACTTC. Its protein product is CASSLQGGTPETQYF.

The rearrangement links TRBV4-1 to TRBJ2-7; a weak D match, TRBD1 (6 bases). The V gene lost 0 bases and the J gene lost 2 bases, with 14 bases spanning the gap. The germline V gene encodes CDR1 MGHRA and CDR2 YSYEKL. This CDR3 contains 16 residues. CDR3 bases: TGCGCCAGCAGCCAAGACAGGGGCGGTGGGACCTACGAGCAGTACTTC. Protein product: CASSQDRGGGTYEQYF.

V gene TRBV24-1 combines with J gene TRBJ2-2; the match to TRBD1 covers 9 bases. This CDR3 has 17 residues. Germline assignment: CDR1 KGHDR and CDR2 SFDVKD. V gave up 4 bases and J gave up 6 bases; unmatched junction bases: 11. The CDR3: CATSDRKGTGSAGELFF. The CDR3, as DNA: TGTGCCACCAGTGACCGAAAGGGGACAGGGTCGGCCGGGGAGCTGTTTTTT.

The chain links TRBV5-4 to TRBJ2-7; 7 bases agree with TRBD1. The V and J ends lost 4 bases and 1 base, in that order; junction bases with no gene match: 11. The CDR3 length is 16 residues. Germline V lookup: CDR1 SGHNT, CDR2 YYREEE (reference sequence). CDR3 in amino acids: CASSPQFRDRSYEQYF. DNA of the CDR3: TGTGCCAGCAGCCCCCAATTCCGGGACAGATCCTACGAGCAGTACTTC.

V and J are TRBV12-3 or TRBV12-4 and TRBJ1-2, with TRBD1 identical over 8 bases. This CDR3 region has 13 residues. After removal of 5 bases from V and 6 bases from J, the junction contained 5 bases not matched to a gene. This CDR3 reads CASSPGGGNGYTF. The CDR3 nucleotides are TGTGCCAGCAGTCCAGGGGGCGGGAATGGCTACACCTTC.

This clone came up a few times. V gene TRBV2 combines with J gene TRBJ2-1, with 7 positions matching TRBD2. The CDR3 length is 14 residues. CDR1 SNHLY and CDR2 FYNNEI come from the germline V gene. The V gene end was trimmed by 10 bases and the J gene end by 5 bases; junction bases not matched to a gene: 11. The CDR3, as DNA: TGTGCCACGGGAAGGGCTAGCGGAGACAATGAGCAGTTCTTC. It codes for CATGRASGDNEQFF.

This sequence joins TRBV7-9 and TRBJ1-5; D might be TRBD1 (6 bases). This CDR3 comprises 14 residues. Germline CDR1 is SEHNR and CDR2 is FQNEAQ (reference sequence). Trimming removed 6 bases from V and 4 bases from J, with 13 bases in between. CDR3 DNA sequence: TGTGCCAGCAGTGCAAGACAGGATAATCAGCCCCAGCATTTT. It translates to CASSARQDNQPQHF.

V is TRBV19 and J is TRBJ1-5, with D tentatively TRBD1 (6 bases). Trimming left V 5 bases short and J 7 bases short, with 15 bases between. CDR1 is LNHDA and CDR2 is SQIVND in the germline V gene (reference sequence). There are 14 residues in the CDR3. The CDR3 DNA follows: TGTGCCAGTAGTGTTACGGGGGGGGCGCAGCCCCAGCATTTT. It specifies CASSVTGGAQPQHF.

This clone was detected only once. The V gene is TRBV20-1, the J gene TRBJ2-5; possible D gene TRBD2, 5 bases. Germline V gene sequence: CDR1 DFQATT, CDR2 SNEGSKA (reference sequence). V was cut by 6 bases and J by 7 bases, with 15 bases left in between. The CDR3 length is 12 residues. CDR3 DNA: TGCAGTGCCAGTAGGAGGTATGGGACCCAGTACTTC. Protein sequence: CSASRRYGTQYF.